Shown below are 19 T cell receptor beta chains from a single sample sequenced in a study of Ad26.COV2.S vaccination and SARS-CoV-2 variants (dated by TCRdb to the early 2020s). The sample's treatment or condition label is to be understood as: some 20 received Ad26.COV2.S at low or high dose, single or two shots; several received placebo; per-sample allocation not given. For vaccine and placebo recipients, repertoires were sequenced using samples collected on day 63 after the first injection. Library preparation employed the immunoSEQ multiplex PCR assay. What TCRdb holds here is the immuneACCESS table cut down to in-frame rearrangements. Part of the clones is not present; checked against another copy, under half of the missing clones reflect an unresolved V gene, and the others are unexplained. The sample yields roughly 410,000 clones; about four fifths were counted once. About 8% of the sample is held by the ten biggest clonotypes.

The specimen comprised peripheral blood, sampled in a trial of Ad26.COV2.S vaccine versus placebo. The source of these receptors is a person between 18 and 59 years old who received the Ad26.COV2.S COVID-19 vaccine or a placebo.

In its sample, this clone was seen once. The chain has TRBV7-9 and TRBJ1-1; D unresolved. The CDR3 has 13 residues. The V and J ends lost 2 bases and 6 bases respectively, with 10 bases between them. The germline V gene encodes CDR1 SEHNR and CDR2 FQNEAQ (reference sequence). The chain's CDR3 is CASSLNGDSEAFF. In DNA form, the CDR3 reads TGTGCCAGCAGCTTAAATGGTGATTCTGAAGCTTTCTTT. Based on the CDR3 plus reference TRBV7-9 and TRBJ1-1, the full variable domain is DTGVSQNPRHKITKRGQNVTFRCDPISEHNRLYWYRQTLGQGPEFLTYFQNEAQLEKSRLLSDRFSAERPKGSFSTLEIQRTEQGDSAMYLCASSLNGDSEAFFGQGTRLTVV.

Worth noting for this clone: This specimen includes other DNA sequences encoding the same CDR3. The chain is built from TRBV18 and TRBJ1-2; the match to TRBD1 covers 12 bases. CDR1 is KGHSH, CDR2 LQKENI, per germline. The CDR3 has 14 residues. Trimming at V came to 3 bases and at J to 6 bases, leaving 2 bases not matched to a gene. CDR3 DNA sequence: TGTGCCAGCTCACCCGGGACAGGGGGCAATGGCTACACCTTC. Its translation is CASSPGTGGNGYTF.

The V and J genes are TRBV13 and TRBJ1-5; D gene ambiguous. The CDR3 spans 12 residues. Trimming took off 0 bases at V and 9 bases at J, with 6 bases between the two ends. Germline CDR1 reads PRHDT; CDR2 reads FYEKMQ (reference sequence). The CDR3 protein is CASSLGGRPQHF. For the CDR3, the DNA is TGTGCCAGCAGCTTAGGAGGTCGGCCCCAGCATTTT.

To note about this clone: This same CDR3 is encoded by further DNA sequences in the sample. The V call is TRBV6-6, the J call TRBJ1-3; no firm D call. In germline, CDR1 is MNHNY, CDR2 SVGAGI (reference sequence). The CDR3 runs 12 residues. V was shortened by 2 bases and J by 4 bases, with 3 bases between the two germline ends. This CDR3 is CASSYLGNTIYF. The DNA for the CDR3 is TGTGCCAGCAGTTACCTCGGAAACACCATATATTTT.

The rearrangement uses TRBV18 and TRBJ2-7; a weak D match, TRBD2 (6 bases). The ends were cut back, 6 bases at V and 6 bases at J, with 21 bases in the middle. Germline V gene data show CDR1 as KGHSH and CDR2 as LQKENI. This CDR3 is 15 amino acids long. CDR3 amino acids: CASSPPGLQNGEQYF. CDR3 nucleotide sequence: TGTGCCAGCTCCCCCCCGGGACTCCAGAATGGCGAGCAGTACTTC.

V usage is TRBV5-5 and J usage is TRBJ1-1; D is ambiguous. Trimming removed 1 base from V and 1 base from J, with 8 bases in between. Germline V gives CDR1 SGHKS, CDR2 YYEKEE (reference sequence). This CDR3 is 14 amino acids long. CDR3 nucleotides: TGTGCCAGCAGCTTGACCGGGAGGAACACTGAAGCTTTCTTT. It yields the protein CASSLTGRNTEAFF.

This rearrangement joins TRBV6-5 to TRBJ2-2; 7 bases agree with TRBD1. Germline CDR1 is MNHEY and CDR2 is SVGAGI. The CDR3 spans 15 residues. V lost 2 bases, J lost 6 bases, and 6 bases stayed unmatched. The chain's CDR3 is CASSYRQGSAGELFF. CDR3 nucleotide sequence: TGTGCCAGCAGTTACCGACAGGGAAGCGCCGGGGAGCTGTTTTTT.

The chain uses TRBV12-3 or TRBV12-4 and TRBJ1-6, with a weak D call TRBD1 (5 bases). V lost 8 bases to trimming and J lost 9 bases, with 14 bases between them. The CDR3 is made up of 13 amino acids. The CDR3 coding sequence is TGTGCCAGCCGTCAGGGAGAAGCTTCACCCCTCCACTTT. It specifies CASRQGEASPLHF.

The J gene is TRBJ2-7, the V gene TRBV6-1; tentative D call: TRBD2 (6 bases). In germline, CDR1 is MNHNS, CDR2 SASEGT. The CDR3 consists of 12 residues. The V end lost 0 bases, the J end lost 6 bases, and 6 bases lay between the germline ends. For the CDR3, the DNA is TGTGCCAGCAGTGAAGCGCGGGGCGAGCAGTACTTC. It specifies CASSEARGEQYF.

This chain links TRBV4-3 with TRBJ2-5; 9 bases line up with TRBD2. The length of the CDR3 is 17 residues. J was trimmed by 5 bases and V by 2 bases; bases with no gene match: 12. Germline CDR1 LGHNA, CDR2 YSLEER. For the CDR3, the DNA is TGCGCCAGCAGCCAAATCCCCAGTGGGCTAGCGGGGGAGACCCAGTACTTC. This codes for CASSQIPSGLAGETQYF.

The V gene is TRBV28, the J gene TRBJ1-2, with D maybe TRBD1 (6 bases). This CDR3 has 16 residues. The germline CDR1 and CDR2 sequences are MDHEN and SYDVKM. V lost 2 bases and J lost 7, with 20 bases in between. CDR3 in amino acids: CASSLQRSRGALGYTF. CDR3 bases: TGTGCCAGCAGTTTACAGCGTTCGCGGGGGGCGCTTGGCTACACCTTC.

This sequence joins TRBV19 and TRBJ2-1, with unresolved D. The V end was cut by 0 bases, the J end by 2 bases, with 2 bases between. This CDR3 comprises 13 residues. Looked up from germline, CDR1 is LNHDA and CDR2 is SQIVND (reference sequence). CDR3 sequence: CASSIETYNEQFF. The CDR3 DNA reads TGTGCCAGTAGTATAGAGACCTACAATGAGCAGTTCTTC.

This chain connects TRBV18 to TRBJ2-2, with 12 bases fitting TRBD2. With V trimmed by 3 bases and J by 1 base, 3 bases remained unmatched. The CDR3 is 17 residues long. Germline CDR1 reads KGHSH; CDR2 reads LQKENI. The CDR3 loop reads CASSPRLAGENTGELFF. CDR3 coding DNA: TGTGCCAGCTCACCGCGACTAGCGGGGGAGAACACCGGGGAGCTGTTTTTT.

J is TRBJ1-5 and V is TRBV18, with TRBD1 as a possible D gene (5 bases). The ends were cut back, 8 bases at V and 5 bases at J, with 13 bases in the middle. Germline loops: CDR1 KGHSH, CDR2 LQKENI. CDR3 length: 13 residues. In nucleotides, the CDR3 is TGTGCCAGCACCCGGACACCCGATCAGCCCCAGCATTTT. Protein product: CASTRTPDQPQHF.

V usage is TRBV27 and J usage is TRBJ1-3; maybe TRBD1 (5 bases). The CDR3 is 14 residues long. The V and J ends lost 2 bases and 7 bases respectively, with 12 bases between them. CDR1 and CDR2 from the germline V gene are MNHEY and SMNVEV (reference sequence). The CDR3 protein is CASSLIQGWNTIYF. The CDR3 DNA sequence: TGTGCCAGCAGTTTAATCCAGGGTTGGAACACCATATATTTT.

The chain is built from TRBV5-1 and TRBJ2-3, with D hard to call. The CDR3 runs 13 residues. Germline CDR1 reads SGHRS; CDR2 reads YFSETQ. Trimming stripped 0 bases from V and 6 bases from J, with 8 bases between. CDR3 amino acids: CASSLDFRDTQYF. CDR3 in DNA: TGCGCCAGCAGCTTGGACTTCAGGGATACGCAGTATTTT. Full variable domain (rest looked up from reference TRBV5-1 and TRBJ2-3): KAGVTQTPRYLIKTRGQQVTLSCSPISGHRSVSWYQQTPGQGLQFLFEYFSETQRNKGNFPGRFSGRQFSNSRSEMNVSTLELGDSALYLCASSLDFRDTQYFGPGTRLTVL.

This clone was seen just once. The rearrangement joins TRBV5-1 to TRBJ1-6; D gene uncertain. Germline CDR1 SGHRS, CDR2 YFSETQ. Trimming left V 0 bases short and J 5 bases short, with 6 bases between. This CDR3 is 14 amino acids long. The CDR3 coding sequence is TGCGCCAGCAGCTTGGCGGTCGATAATTCACCCCTCCACTTT. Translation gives CASSLAVDNSPLHF.

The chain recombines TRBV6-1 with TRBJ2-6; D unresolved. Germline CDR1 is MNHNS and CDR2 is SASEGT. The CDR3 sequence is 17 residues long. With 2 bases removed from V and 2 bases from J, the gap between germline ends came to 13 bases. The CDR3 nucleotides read TGTGCCAGCAGTGAACTAGAAGGGATCACTGGGGCCAACGTCCTGACTTTC. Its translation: CASSELEGITGANVLTF.

In nucleotides, the CDR3 is TGTGCCAGCTCCTATCCCCACGGTACGCAGTATTTT. Its translation: CASSYPHGTQYF. J is TRBJ2-3 and V is TRBV18; D call uncertain. The V and J ends lost 6 bases and 8 bases respectively, with 12 bases between them. This CDR3 contains 12 residues. Germline values: CDR1 KGHSH, CDR2 LQKENI.